Listed here are 11 T cell receptor beta chains from one sample, sequenced in a study of blood T cell repertoires in COVID-19. Using immunoSEQ multiplex PCR, the repertoire was profiled, and TCRdb retains in-frame clones only, with some absent. The sample consists of about 220,000 clones, about 80% of them appearing once. The sample comprised peripheral blood. The receptors were gathered from a woman aged 60 to 75 with acute or convalescent COVID-19.

This rearrangement joins TRBV19 to TRBJ2-5; 8 bases align to TRBD1. The CDR3 contains 15 residues. Germline trimming cut 3 bases from V and 4 bases from J; bases unmatched to any gene: 7. Germline V CDR1 and CDR2: LNHDA, SQIVND (reference sequence). CDR3: CASSMGQGAGETQYF. The DNA of the CDR3 is TGTGCCAGTAGTATGGGGCAGGGGGCCGGAGAGACCCAGTACTTC.

This CDR3 is CAISIGGWGYNEQFF. The CDR3, as DNA: TGTGCCATTTCAATCGGCGGGTGGGGATACAATGAGCAGTTCTTC. This chain joins TRBV6-5 and TRBJ2-1, with a weak D call TRBD2 (5 bases). The CDR3 is 15 residues long. Trimming shortened V by 10 bases and J by 4 bases, and 20 bases separated the two germline ends. The germline V gene encodes CDR1 MNHEY and CDR2 SVGAGI.

This sequence joins TRBV5-1 and TRBJ2-7; weak D call: TRBD1 (7 bases). Looked up from germline, CDR1 is SGHRS and CDR2 is YFSETQ. This CDR3 comprises 13 residues. V was cut by 4 bases and J by 2 bases, with 10 bases left in between. CDR3 in amino acids: CASSAGQTYEQYF. For the CDR3, the DNA is TGCGCCAGCAGCGCGGGACAGACCTACGAGCAGTACTTC. The variable domain in full, with the rest retrieved from reference TRBV5-1 and TRBJ2-7, is KAGVTQTPRYLIKTRGQQVTLSCSPISGHRSVSWYQQTPGQGLQFLFEYFSETQRNKGNFPGRFSGRQFSNSRSEMNVSTLELGDSALYLCASSAGQTYEQYFGPGTRLTVT.

About this clone itself: Other DNA sequences in the same sample also yield this CDR3. V is TRBV3-1 (or the pseudogene TRBV3-2) and J is TRBJ2-1; D not certain. The CDR3 loop spans 13 amino acids. Germline loops: CDR1 LGHDT, CDR2 YNNKEL (reference sequence). V was shortened by 0 bases and J by 4 bases, with 4 bases between the two germline ends. Here the CDR3 reads CASSQDRYNEQFF. In DNA, the CDR3 is TGTGCCAGCAGCCAAGATCGGTACAATGAGCAGTTCTTC.

Only a few counts were recorded for this clone. The gene calls are TRBV6-5 and TRBJ1-4; no clear D. V was trimmed by 6 bases and J by 0 bases, leaving 8 bases between them. This CDR3 spans 14 amino acids. The V gene's germline CDR1 is MNHEY and CDR2 SVGAGI. Here the CDR3 DNA reads TGTGCCAGCAGCCGGAGCCCAACTAATGAAAAACTGTTTTTT. It translates to CASSRSPTNEKLFF.

This rearrangement joins TRBV30 to TRBJ2-7; tentative D call: TRBD1 (6 bases). Trimming stripped 3 bases from V and 1 base from J, with 10 bases between. This CDR3 contains 13 residues. Germline lookup yields CDR1 GTSNPN and CDR2 SVGIG (reference sequence). The CDR3 DNA reads TGTGCCTGGAGGAGGGACAAATCCTACGAGCAGTACTTC. As protein: CAWRRDKSYEQYF.

The sample holds one count of this clone. The V gene is TRBV30, the J gene TRBJ1-2; D may be TRBD1 (5 bases). This CDR3 contains 13 residues. CDR1 GTSNPN and CDR2 SVGIG come from the germline V gene (reference sequence). Between the trimmed V and J ends, which lost 0 bases and 2 bases, there was a span of 7 bases. The CDR3 sequence is CAWSVAGNYGYTF. The CDR3 bases are TGTGCCTGGAGTGTGGCAGGGAACTATGGCTACACCTTC.

Note on this clone: This specimen includes other DNA sequences encoding the same CDR3. The chain recombines TRBV9 with TRBJ2-1; 9 nucleotides line up with TRBD2. This CDR3 spans 15 amino acids. Germline lookup yields CDR1 SGDLS and CDR2 YYNGEE. V gave up 1 base and J gave up 2 bases; unmatched junction bases: 1. The CDR3 bases are TGTGCCAGCAGCGTAAGCGGGGGGACCTACAATGAGCAGTTCTTC. Its translation is CASSVSGGTYNEQFF. Complete variable domain (other parts from reference TRBV9 and TRBJ2-1): DSGVTQTPKHLITATGQRVTLRCSPRSGDLSVYWYQQSLDQGLQFLIQYYNGEERAKGNILERFSAQQFPDLHSELNLSSLELGDSALYFCASSVSGGTYNEQFFGPGTRLTVL.

This clone turned up a few times. The V and J genes are TRBV10-3 and TRBJ2-4, with 8 bases lining up with TRBD1. This CDR3 is built from 20 residues. J gave up 0 bases and V 3 bases, and 16 bases lay outside the gene matches. The V gene's germline CDR1 is ENHRY and CDR2 SYGVKD. CDR3 amino acids: CAISERNTKDRALAKNIQYF. The CDR3 DNA reads as TGTGCCATCAGTGAAAGAAATACGAAGGACAGGGCGTTAGCCAAAAACATTCAGTACTTC.

The chain is built from TRBV9 and TRBJ2-7, with TRBD1 matching over 8 bases. V gave up 0 bases and J gave up 3 bases; unmatched junction bases: 2. The CDR3 contains 14 residues. Germline V gene data show CDR1 as SGDLS and CDR2 as YYNGEE. The CDR3 reads CASSVATGGYEQYF. The CDR3 DNA follows: TGTGCCAGCAGCGTAGCTACAGGGGGCTACGAGCAGTACTTC.

The chain couples TRBV11-2 to TRBJ1-3; maybe TRBD1 (5 bases). Germline CDR1 and CDR2: SGHAT and FQNNGV. CDR3 length: 16 residues. Trimming stripped 1 base from V and 0 bases from J, with 10 bases between. The CDR3 reads CASSLGQTSSGNTIYF. As DNA, the CDR3 is TGTGCCAGCAGCTTAGGACAGACAAGCTCTGGAAACACCATATATTTT.